In its sample, the clone carrying this TCR beta chain was seen once. No antigen is known for it. This sample was taken from a study of T cell responses to AZD1222 COVID-19 vaccine. Repertoires were generated with immunoSEQ multiplex PCR, while TCRdb's copy carries only in-frame clones and drops some. In the table there are about 150,000 clones, about 90% of which are singletons. Notes on the study in general: AZD1222 recipients seropositive at baseline numbered only five to seven.

The starting material was peripheral blood, obtained 28 days after the second dose of the MenACWY control vaccine. This receptor was obtained from an adult who received the MenACWY meningococcal vaccine as a control.

This chain's CDR3 is CASSLDSTSGNTIYF. The CDR3 DNA follows: TGTGCCAGCAGCTTAGACTCGACCTCTGGAAACACCATATATTTT. The J gene is TRBJ1-3, the V gene TRBV7-8; D unresolved. The V and J ends lost 1 base and 0 bases respectively, with 7 bases between them. The CDR3 extends over 15 amino acids. Per germline, CDR1 SGHVS and CDR2 FQNEAQ.